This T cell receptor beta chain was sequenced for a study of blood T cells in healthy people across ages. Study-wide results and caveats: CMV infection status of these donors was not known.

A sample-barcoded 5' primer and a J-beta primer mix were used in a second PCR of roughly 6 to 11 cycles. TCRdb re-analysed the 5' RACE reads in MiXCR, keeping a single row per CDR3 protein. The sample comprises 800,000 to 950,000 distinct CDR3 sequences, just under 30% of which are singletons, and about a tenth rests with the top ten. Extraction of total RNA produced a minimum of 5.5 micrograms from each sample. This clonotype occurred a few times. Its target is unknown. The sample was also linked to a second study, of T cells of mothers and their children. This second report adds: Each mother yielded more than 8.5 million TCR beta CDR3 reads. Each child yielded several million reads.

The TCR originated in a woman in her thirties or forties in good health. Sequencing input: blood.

CDR3 residues: CASSPQGQGNTEAFF. Here the CDR3 DNA reads TGTGCCAGCAGTCCCCAGGGACAGGGTAACACTGAAGCTTTCTTT. This chain uses TRBV6-5 with TRBJ1-1, with TRBD1 matching 9 bases. Looked up from germline, CDR1 is MNHEY and CDR2 is SVGAGI. Losses at the gene ends were 5 bases for V and 2 bases for J; bases not matched to a gene: 6. This CDR3 has 15 residues.